These 23 T cell receptor beta chains originate from one sample sequenced in a study of beta chain features in type 1 diabetes. Reverse transcribing all isolated RNA meant expressed TCRB transcripts were sequenced. TCRdb's copy holds only in-frame clones and misses some; the assay was immunoSEQ multiplex PCR. The repertoire holds under 45,000 clones, 50% seen once, with roughly 0.27% in the top ten. Material for sequencing was stem cell memory CD4+ T cells from blood. The receptors shown here come from a woman aged 30 to 39 in good health.

This clone showed up just a few times. V is TRBV7-9 and J is TRBJ2-3; the match to TRBD2 covers 7 bases. The CDR3 loop spans 14 amino acids. CDR1 SEHNR and CDR2 FQNEAQ come from the germline V gene (reference sequence). V shed 4 bases and J 3 bases; nucleotides not matched to a gene: 4. The CDR3 reads CASSWEGRTDTQYF. The CDR3 DNA follows: TGTGCCAGCAGCTGGGAGGGCCGTACAGATACGCAGTATTTT.

This sequence joins TRBV4-3 and TRBJ1-5; a possible D gene is TRBD1 (6 bases). V was shortened by 3 bases and J by 2 bases, with 11 bases between the two germline ends. Per the germline V gene, CDR1 is LGHNA and CDR2 is YSLEER. The CDR3 spans 15 residues. CDR3 nucleotide sequence: TGCGCCAGCAGCCAGGGGGCGCGGGGCAATCAGCCCCAGCATTTT. Amino acids: CASSQGARGNQPQHF.

Only a few counts were recorded for this clone. The V call is TRBV7-2, the J call TRBJ2-7, with 8 bases that match TRBD1. The CDR3 spans 14 residues. Germline assignment: CDR1 SGHTA and CDR2 FQGNSA. Trimming at V came to 5 bases and at J to 2 bases, leaving 5 bases not matched to a gene. In nucleotides, the CDR3 is TGTGCCAGCAGCCCGGGACAGGCGACCTACGAGCAGTACTTC. Translated: CASSPGQATYEQYF.

V usage is TRBV7-9 and J usage is TRBJ2-3, with TRBD1 matching over 9 bases. The length of the CDR3 is 15 residues. V lost 2 bases to trimming and J lost 3 bases; unmatched junction nucleotides: 3. Germline V gene sequence: CDR1 SEHNR, CDR2 FQNEAQ (reference sequence). This chain's CDR3 is CASSLSGQGTDTQYF. In nucleotides, the CDR3 is TGTGCCAGCAGCTTATCCGGACAGGGGACAGATACGCAGTATTTT. The complete variable domain, with remaining parts taken from reference TRBV7-9 and TRBJ2-3, reads DTGVSQNPRHKITKRGQNVTFRCDPISEHNRLYWYRQTLGQGPEFLTYFQNEAQLEKSRLLSDRFSAERPKGSFSTLEIQRTEQGDSAMYLCASSLSGQGTDTQYFGPGTRLTVL.

This clone was recorded a few times. The J gene is TRBJ2-7, the V gene TRBV29-1; perhaps TRBD1 as D (6 bases). This CDR3 is 12 amino acids long. The germline gives CDR1 SQVTM, CDR2 ANQGSEA. Trimming removed 2 bases at V and 2 bases at J, with 7 bases between. CDR3 sequence (DNA): TGCAGCGTTGAAACAGGGCCCTACGAGCAGTACTTC. Translation: CSVETGPYEQYF.

This clone was picked up a small number of times. The gene calls are TRBV9 and TRBJ2-1; tentative D call: TRBD1 (7 bases). CDR1 and CDR2 (germline): SGDLS, YYNGEE. Trimming removed 1 base at V and 0 bases at J, with 14 bases between. This CDR3 contains 17 residues. This chain's CDR3 is CASSVPPGGNSYNEQFF. The CDR3 region has the DNA TGTGCCAGCAGCGTACCCCCAGGGGGGAACTCCTACAATGAGCAGTTCTTC.

This chain links TRBV9 with TRBJ2-5; 7 positions agree with TRBD1. CDR1 and CDR2 from the germline V gene are SGDLS and YYNGEE. V lost 2 bases, J lost 2 bases, and 6 bases stayed unmatched. This CDR3 is 15 amino acids long. In DNA form, the CDR3 reads TGTGCCAGCAGCGTCGGGACAGTTATTCAAGAGACCCAGTACTTC. Translation: CASSVGTVIQETQYF.

This chain links TRBV7-2 with TRBJ2-7; 10 nucleotides agree with TRBD2. Germline V gives CDR1 SGHTA, CDR2 FQGNSA. V shed 3 bases, J shed 5 bases, and the junction held 10 bases outside the gene matches. CDR3 length equals 16 residues. DNA for the CDR3: TGTGCCAGCAGCTTCTACTCAGCGGGAGGGAACGACGAGCAGTACTTC. Translated, it gives CASSFYSAGGNDEQYF.

This clone was seen just once. The chain carries TRBV7-8 and TRBJ2-1; 8 nucleotides align to TRBD2. Germline CDR1 SGHVS, CDR2 FQNEAQ. The CDR3 runs 16 residues. V lost 5 bases to trimming and J lost 8 bases; unmatched junction nucleotides: 14. Here the CDR3 DNA reads TGTGCCAGCAGCGTAAGGGACGGGAGGGCCTCGTATGAGCAGTTCTTC. It specifies CASSVRDGRASYEQFF.

The chain recombines TRBV4-3 with TRBJ2-3, with D possibly TRBD2 on 5 matching bases. Germline CDR1 reads LGHNA; CDR2 reads YSLEER. Between the trimmed V and J ends, which lost 4 bases and 3 bases, there was a span of 8 bases. This CDR3 contains 13 residues. The CDR3 DNA reads as TGCGCCAGCAGCCCACTAGTTACAGATACGCAGTATTTT. It encodes CASSPLVTDTQYF.

This chain joins TRBV10-3 and TRBJ2-7, with 10 bases lining up with TRBD1. Germline lookup yields CDR1 ENHRY and CDR2 SYGVKD. This CDR3 comprises 16 residues. The V segment lost 3 bases and the J segment 4 bases; nucleotides outside the gene matches: 9. The CDR3 loop reads CAISDPRDRGRYEQYF. The CDR3 DNA sequence: TGTGCCATCAGTGACCCCCGGGACAGGGGACGGTACGAGCAGTACTTC.

Only a few counts were recorded for this clone. The J gene is TRBJ2-7, the V gene TRBV6-6; no clear D gene. Per germline, CDR1 MNHNY and CDR2 SVGAGI (reference sequence). CDR3 length: 13 amino acids. V lost 4 bases and J lost 1, with 8 bases in between. The CDR3 protein is CASSSTISYEQYF. The CDR3 region has the DNA TGTGCCAGCAGTTCAACTATTTCCTACGAGCAGTACTTC.

V gene TRBV18 combines with J gene TRBJ2-5, with a tentative D call TRBD2 (6 bases). Trimming shortened V by 4 bases and J by 5 bases, and 14 bases separated the two germline ends. In germline, CDR1 is KGHSH, CDR2 LQKENI. The CDR3 contains 14 residues. The CDR3 reads CASSRGLNLETQYF. CDR3 sequence (DNA): TGTGCCAGCTCACGAGGACTAAACTTGGAGACCCAGTACTTC. Filled out from reference TRBV18 and TRBJ2-5, the complete variable domain reads NAGVMQNPRHLVRRRGQEARLRCSPMKGHSHVYWYRQLPEEGLKFMVYLQKENIIDESGMPKERFSAEFPKEGPSILRIQQVVRGDSAAYFCASSRGLNLETQYFGPGTRLLVL.

This chain uses TRBV9 with TRBJ2-2; a weak D match, TRBD1 (5 bases). CDR3 length: 14 residues. Germline V gives CDR1 SGDLS, CDR2 YYNGEE. The germline V and J ends were trimmed by 0 bases and 4 bases, with 7 bases remaining between them. CDR3 region: CASSVGQFTGELFF. The CDR3 DNA is TGTGCCAGCAGCGTAGGACAGTTCACCGGGGAGCTGTTTTTT.

The rearrangement joins TRBV29-1 to TRBJ2-7; TRBD1 matches at 8 bases. In germline, CDR1 is SQVTM, CDR2 ANQGSEA. V was pared by 4 bases and J by 7 bases, with 9 bases of the junction left unmatched. The CDR3 covers 13 residues. CDR3 residues: CSVARGLSREQYF. The CDR3 DNA reads TGCAGCGTTGCCAGGGGGCTGTCGCGGGAGCAGTACTTC.

In its sample, this clone was seen a few times. The gene calls are TRBV29-1 and TRBJ1-5; 9 bases agree with TRBD1. Germline V gives CDR1 SQVTM, CDR2 ANQGSEA. V lost 4 bases, J lost 6 bases, and 7 bases stayed unmatched. The CDR3 runs to 14 residues. CDR3 nucleotide sequence: TGCAGCGTTGCCAGGGACAGGGATGGTCAGCCCCAGCATTTT. It encodes CSVARDRDGQPQHF.

This rearrangement joins TRBV19 to TRBJ2-5; TRBD2 matches at 14 bases. V trimming: 8 bases; J trimming: 0 bases; junction bases outside the gene matches: 11. This CDR3 comprises 18 residues. The germline CDR1 and CDR2 sequences are LNHDA and SQIVND (reference sequence). Here the CDR3 reads CASRLAGGPSTNQETQYF. The CDR3 nucleotides are TGTGCCAGTCGACTAGCGGGAGGGCCTTCAACGAACCAAGAGACCCAGTACTTC.

The gene calls are TRBV6-5 and TRBJ2-5; possibly TRBD2 for D (5 bases). The J call may be mistaken, given a closer DNA end match to TRBJ2-7. The CDR3 is 13 amino acids. CDR1 and CDR2 from the germline V gene are MNHEY and SVGAGI. CDR3 nucleotide sequence: TGTGCCAGCAGCTCGGGATACTCCTACGAGCAGTACTTC. Protein product: CASSSGYSYEQYF.

This clone has only a few counts. The V gene is TRBV15, the J gene TRBJ2-7, with D possibly being TRBD2 (6 bases). The CDR3 length is 14 residues. Looked up from germline, CDR1 is LNHNV and CDR2 is YYDKDF (reference sequence). V shed 0 bases and J shed 6 bases, with 12 bases lying between them. CDR3 DNA sequence: TGTGCCACCAGCAGAGATGTGGGGGGTTTCGAGCAGTACTTC. It is translated as CATSRDVGGFEQYF.

This chain connects TRBV6-5 to TRBJ2-7; 9 nucleotides align to TRBD1. The germline V gene encodes CDR1 MNHEY and CDR2 SVGAGI. The length of the CDR3 is 13 residues. The J segment lost 6 bases and the V segment lost 7 bases, leaving 7 bases of the junction unmatched. In DNA, the CDR3 is TGTGCCAGCAAACGACAGGGGGAATCCGAGCAGTACTTC. Residues: CASKRQGESEQYF.

The gene calls are TRBV27 and TRBJ2-5; 9 bases are a match to TRBD1. This CDR3 contains 12 residues. The V gene end was trimmed by 6 bases and the J gene end by 8 bases; junction bases not matched to a gene: 4. Germline CDR1 and CDR2: MNHEY and SMNVEV (reference sequence). CDR3 coding DNA: TGTGCCAGCAGACAAACAGGGGGCACCCAGTACTTC. Its translation: CASRQTGGTQYF.

The V call is TRBV28, the J call TRBJ2-3; 9 bases align to TRBD1. This CDR3 is built from 15 residues. CDR1 and CDR2 from the germline V gene are MDHEN and SYDVKM. V trimming: 2 bases; J trimming: 3 bases; junction bases outside the gene matches: 3. Here the CDR3 reads CASSLNGQGTDTQYF. CDR3 nucleotides: TGTGCCAGCAGTTTAAACGGACAGGGGACAGATACGCAGTATTTT.

The chain joins TRBV6-1 to TRBJ1-2; 7 bases agree with TRBD1. With 6 bases clipped from V and 0 bases from J, the junction kept 7 bases outside the gene matches. The germline CDR1 and CDR2 sequences are MNHNS and SASEGT. CDR3 length: 15 residues. The CDR3 reads CASRDRDRANYGYTF. In DNA, the CDR3 is TGTGCCAGCAGGGACCGGGACAGAGCTAACTATGGCTACACCTTC.